This T cell receptor beta chain appears in the sequencing data of a study of blood T cell repertoires in COVID-19. Looking at the study overall: Samples representing acute and convalescent COVID-19 were sourced from the United States, Italy and Spain. The cDNA or gDNA used as material had been derived from T cells, B-cell-depleted T cells, or PBMCs.

Original processing methods: Amplification from reference gene primers served as the basis for estimated nucleated cell counts. Sequencing used immunoSEQ multiplex PCR; TCRdb keeps in-frame clones, though not all of them. V and J calls and clone size follow that table, whereas D and trimming were derived from the DNA. This sample yields 200,000 to 250,000 clones, of which almost 90% are seen a single time; over 1.1% belongs to the top ten. The trim removed 3 bases at V and 2 bases at J, leaving 4 bases unmatched. Germline-derived CDR1 and CDR2 are SGHNT and YYREEE (reference sequence). There are 16 residues in the CDR3.

The chain joins TRBV5-4 to TRBJ2-3; 12 positions agree with TRBD2. Sequenced material: peripheral blood. The receptor was isolated from a man older than 75 with acute or convalescent COVID-19. In DNA, the CDR3 is TGTGCCAGCAGCTGGAGGACTAGCGGGGCCACAGATACGCAGTATTTT. Residues: CASSWRTSGATDTQYF.